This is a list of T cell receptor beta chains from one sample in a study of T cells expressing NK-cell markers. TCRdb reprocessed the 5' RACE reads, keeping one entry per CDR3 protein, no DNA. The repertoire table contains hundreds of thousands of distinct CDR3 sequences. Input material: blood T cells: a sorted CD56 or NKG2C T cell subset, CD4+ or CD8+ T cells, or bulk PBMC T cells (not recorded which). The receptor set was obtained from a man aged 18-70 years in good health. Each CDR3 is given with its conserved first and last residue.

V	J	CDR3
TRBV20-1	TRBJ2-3	CSARDLRLSTDTQYF
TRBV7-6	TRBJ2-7	CASSPGSGDFPYEQYF
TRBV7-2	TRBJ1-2	CASSRAGFTGYTF
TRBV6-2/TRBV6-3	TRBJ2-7	CASSGTAQRSYEQYF
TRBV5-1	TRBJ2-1	CASSLVYRGPNNEQFF
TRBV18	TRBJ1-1	CASSPTGTGLNTEAFF
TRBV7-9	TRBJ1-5	CASSLGAGGSNQPQHF
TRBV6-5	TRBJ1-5	CASRPTLGSEHF
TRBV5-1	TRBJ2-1	CASSPTVEASSYNEQFF
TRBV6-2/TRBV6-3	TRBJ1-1	CAITDRVTEAFF
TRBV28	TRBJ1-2	CASSFFSHRTYGGYGYTF
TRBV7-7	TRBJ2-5	CASSPGQTQETQYF
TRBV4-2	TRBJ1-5	CASSQGGQGDQPQHF
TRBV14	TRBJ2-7	CASSQALTQRLAGKQYF
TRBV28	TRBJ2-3	CASSRRADTQYF
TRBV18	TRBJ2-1	CASSPTGTQGNEQFF
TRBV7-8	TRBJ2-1	CASSSGLAGEVGPYNEQFF
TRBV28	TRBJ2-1	CASSSVDPPEQFF
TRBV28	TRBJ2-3	CASSSPRTGGISTDTQYF
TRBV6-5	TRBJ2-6	CASSYSWGSSGANVLTF
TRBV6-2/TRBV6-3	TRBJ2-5	CASRTAGTGALRAQYF
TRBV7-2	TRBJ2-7	CASSLKSGGTGEQYF
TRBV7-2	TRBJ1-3	CASSHHTGNTIYF
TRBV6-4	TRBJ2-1	CASSDSYRDRGATFSYNEQFF
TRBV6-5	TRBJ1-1	CASSYSILLQGAEAFF
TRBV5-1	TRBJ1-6	CASSAGISSPLHF
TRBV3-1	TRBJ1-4	CASSQAGVATNEKLFF
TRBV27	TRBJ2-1	CASRPDRDLHNEQFF
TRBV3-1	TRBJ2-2	CASSPRVGRRTGELFF
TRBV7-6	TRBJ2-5	CASTSGGSETQYF
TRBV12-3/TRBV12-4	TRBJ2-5	CASSLWGSYQETQYF
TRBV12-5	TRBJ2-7	CASGLVRQGAYEQYF
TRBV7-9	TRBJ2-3	CASSLSASGGTDTQYF
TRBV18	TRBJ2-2	CASSPTRGVAGELFF
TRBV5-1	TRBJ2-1	CASSLVGGPRDEQFF
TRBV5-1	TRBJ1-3	CASSLKTGGDGNTIYF
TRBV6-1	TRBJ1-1	CATQGASVIDTEAFF
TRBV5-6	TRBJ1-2	CASNRPGQSLYGYTF
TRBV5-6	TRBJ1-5	CASSLRTGGTQHF
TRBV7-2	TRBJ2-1	CASSSTQSSYNEQFF
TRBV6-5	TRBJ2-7	CASSYPGRAEQYF